The source of this T cell receptor (beta chain) is a study of cytomegalovirus exposure and HLA in healthy donors. Whole-study findings and limits: Common viral pathogens were later found to be apparently linked to several of the most significant clusters.

The PCR used 60 Vbeta and 13 Jbeta primers. TCRdb keeps only in-frame clones here, not all; method: immunoSEQ multiplex PCR. The table shows 150,000 to 200,000 clones, with about 77% occurring only once. V lost 3 bases, J lost 1 base, and 5 bases stayed unmatched. In germline, CDR1 is LNHNV, CDR2 YYDKDF (reference sequence). CDR3 length equals 15 residues. The sample holds one count of this clone. Antigen specificity is unknown. The sequencing sample was made of PBMCs. The chain links TRBV15 to TRBJ1-1; 7 bases align to TRBD1. The TCR originated in a woman between 25 and 40 years old in good health and CMV-seropositive. This chain's CDR3 is CATSRDGTANTEAFF. CDR3 DNA: TGTGCCACCAGCAGGGACGGGACAGCGAACACTGAAGCTTTCTTT. Variable domain in full (rest from reference TRBV15 and TRBJ1-1): DAMVIQNPRYQVTQFGKPVTLSCSQTLNHNVMYWYQQKSSQAPKLLFHYYDKDFNNEADTPDNFQSRRPNTSFCFLDIRSPGLGDTAMYLCATSRDGTANTEAFFGQGTRLTVV.